A single sample is the source of the 13 T cell receptor beta chains below, sequenced in a study of T cell repertoires in ileal Crohn's disease. This table comes from immunoSEQ multiplex PCR, and its TCRdb copy is limited to in-frame clones, with some not included. The data contain some 3,300 clones, approximately 70% of them singletons. What was sequenced was ileal tissue. The source is an adult with Crohn's disease.

The rearrangement links TRBV18 to TRBJ2-3, with TRBD2 matching 7 bases. The CDR3 extends over 16 amino acids. Trimming at V came to 6 bases and at J to 2 bases, leaving 11 bases not matched to a gene. Germline CDR1 is KGHSH and CDR2 is LQKENI. The CDR3 spells CASSTRISGYTDTQYF. The CDR3, as DNA: TGTGCCAGCTCCACACGAATTAGCGGGTACACAGATACGCAGTATTTT. Full variable domain (rest looked up from reference TRBV18 and TRBJ2-3): NAGVMQNPRHLVRRRGQEARLRCSPMKGHSHVYWYRQLPEEGLKFMVYLQKENIIDESGMPKERFSAEFPKEGPSILRIQQVVRGDSAAYFCASSTRISGYTDTQYFGPGTRLTVL.

The V and J genes are TRBV18 and TRBJ2-5; 7 nucleotides match TRBD2. The CDR3 runs to 15 residues. Germline V lookup: CDR1 KGHSH, CDR2 LQKENI. J gave up 4 bases and V 3 bases, and 8 bases lay outside the gene matches. Here the CDR3 DNA reads TGTGCCAGCTCACCGGGGGGGTACCGCGGAGAGACCCAGTACTTC. Amino acids: CASSPGGYRGETQYF.

V gene TRBV19 combines with J gene TRBJ1-3; tentatively, D is TRBD1 (5 bases). The CDR3 consists of 14 residues. Trimming took 7 bases from V and 1 from J, leaving 11 bases between them. Germline assignment: CDR1 LNHDA and CDR2 SQIVND (reference sequence). The CDR3 is CASTFGGSGNTIYF. As DNA, the CDR3 is TGTGCCAGTACCTTCGGGGGTTCTGGAAACACCATATATTTT.

This clone is judged large. The gene calls are TRBV27 and TRBJ2-1; 12 nucleotides agree with TRBD2. The CDR3 is 16 residues long. The J segment lost 7 bases and the V segment lost 1 base, leaving 5 bases of the junction unmatched. Germline-derived CDR1 and CDR2 are MNHEY and SMNVEV (reference sequence). The CDR3 loop is CASSLLGLAGMNEQFF. The DNA of the CDR3 is TGTGCCAGCAGTTTATTAGGACTAGCGGGAATGAATGAGCAGTTCTTC.

The chain uses TRBV4-3 and TRBJ2-7, with 7 bases matching TRBD2. This CDR3 comprises 15 residues. Germline CDR1 is LGHNA and CDR2 is YSLEER. Trimming cost V 0 bases and J 3 bases; bases outside gene matches: 5. The CDR3 loop is CASSQDRGGIYEQYV. As DNA, the CDR3 is TGCGCCAGCAGCCAAGATCGGGGAGGGATCTACGAGCAGTACGTC.

This chain connects TRBV9 to TRBJ1-1; TRBD1 matches 10 bases. With 1 base clipped from V and 3 bases from J, the junction kept 6 bases outside the gene matches. The CDR3 sequence is 16 residues long. CDR1 and CDR2 from the germline V gene are SGDLS and YYNGEE. The chain's CDR3 is CASSVLRDRGDTEAFF. DNA for the CDR3: TGTGCCAGCAGCGTACTTCGGGACAGGGGTGACACTGAAGCTTTCTTT.

The chain recombines TRBV15 with TRBJ2-3, with D perhaps matching TRBD1 (6 bases). The CDR3 runs to 14 residues. Between the trimmed V and J ends, which lost 0 bases and 4 bases, there was a span of 8 bases. Germline V lookup: CDR1 LNHNV, CDR2 YYDKDF (reference sequence). CDR3 sequence (DNA): TGTGCCACCAGCAGAGACAGGGGCGCAGATACGCAGTATTTT. Protein sequence: CATSRDRGADTQYF.

The chain carries TRBV6-5 and TRBJ1-6, with 7 bases matching TRBD1. The CDR3 is made up of 14 amino acids. Germline loops: CDR1 MNHEY, CDR2 SVGAGI. Losses at the gene ends were 5 bases for V and 3 bases for J; bases not matched to a gene: 1. As DNA, the CDR3 is TGTGCCAGCAGTGACAGGGACTATAATTCACCCCTCCACTTT. It translates to CASSDRDYNSPLHF.

The chain joins TRBV7-2 to TRBJ1-5, with 8 bases lining up with TRBD1. Germline V lookup: CDR1 SGHTA, CDR2 FQGNSA. V was pared by 1 base and J by 0 bases, with 2 bases of the junction left unmatched. The CDR3 sequence is 16 residues long. The CDR3 loop reads CASSLGQGYSNQPQHF. The CDR3, as DNA: TGTGCCAGCAGCTTAGGACAGGGGTATAGCAATCAGCCCCAGCATTTT.

The chain uses TRBV27 and TRBJ2-7; D gene ambiguous. Germline V gene lookup returns CDR1 MNHEY and CDR2 SMNVEV (reference sequence). With 4 bases removed from V and 7 bases from J, the gap between germline ends came to 17 bases. The CDR3 has 14 residues. CDR3 sequence: CASSSPEKLWEQYV. CDR3 coding DNA: TGTGCCAGCAGTTCCCCGGAGAAGCTGTGGGAGCAGTACGTC.

V and J are TRBV27 and TRBJ2-2, with D tentatively TRBD2 (5 bases). CDR3 length: 15 amino acids. V was shortened by 2 bases and J by 3 bases, with 10 bases between the two germline ends. Germline V CDR1 and CDR2: MNHEY, SMNVEV (reference sequence). The chain's CDR3 is CASSLTPGYTGELFF. The CDR3 DNA sequence: TGTGCCAGCAGTTTAACTCCGGGGTACACCGGGGAGCTGTTTTTT.

This sequence joins TRBV7-9 and TRBJ2-2; weak D call: TRBD2 (6 bases). Trimming shortened V by 8 bases and J by 6 bases, and 13 bases separated the two germline ends. From germline, CDR1 is SEHNR and CDR2 FQNEAQ (reference sequence). The CDR3 runs to 13 residues. CDR3 in amino acids: CASHYGGSGELFF. The CDR3 nucleotides read TGTGCCAGCCATTATGGGGGGTCCGGGGAGCTGTTTTTT.

The chain is built from TRBV15 and TRBJ2-3, with D perhaps TRBD2 (6 bases). V was pared by 3 bases and J by 4 bases, with 8 bases between. CDR1 and CDR2 from the germline V gene are LNHNV and YYDKDF (reference sequence). The CDR3 is 13 residues long. In DNA form, the CDR3 reads TGTGCCACCAGCAGTGAGCGGGCAGATACGCAGTATTTT. Its protein is CATSSERADTQYF.